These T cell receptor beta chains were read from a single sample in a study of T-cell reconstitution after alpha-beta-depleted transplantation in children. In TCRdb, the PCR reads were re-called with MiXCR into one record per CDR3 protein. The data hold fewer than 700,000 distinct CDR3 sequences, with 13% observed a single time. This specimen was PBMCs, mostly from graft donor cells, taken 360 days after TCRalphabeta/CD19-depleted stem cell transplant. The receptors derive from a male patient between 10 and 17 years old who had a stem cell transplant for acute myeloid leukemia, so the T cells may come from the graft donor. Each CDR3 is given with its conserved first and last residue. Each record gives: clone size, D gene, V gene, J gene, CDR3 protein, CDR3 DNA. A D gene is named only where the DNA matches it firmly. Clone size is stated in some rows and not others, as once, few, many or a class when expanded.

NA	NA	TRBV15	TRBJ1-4	CATSRGRMFTNEKLFF	TGTGCCACCAGCAGAGGCCGGATGTTCACTAATGAAAAACTGTTTTTT
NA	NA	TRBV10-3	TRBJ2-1	CAISLVRPNPGEAEQFF	TGTGCCATCAGTCTCGTTAGACCCAACCCAGGGGAGGCTGAGCAGTTCTTC
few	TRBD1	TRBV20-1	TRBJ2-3	CSARRLGGSADTQYF	TGCAGTGCTAGGAGGCTAGGGGGCTCGGCAGATACGCAGTATTTT
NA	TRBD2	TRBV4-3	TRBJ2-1	CASSQGLAGLESYNEQFF	TGCGCCAGCAGCCAGGGACTAGCGGGATTAGAGTCCTACAATGAGCAGTTCTTC
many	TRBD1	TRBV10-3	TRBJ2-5	CAIRRDRAQETQYF	TGTGCCATCAGGAGGGACAGAGCCCAAGAGACCCAGTACTTC
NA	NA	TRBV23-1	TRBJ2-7	CASSQPKQYF	TGCGCCAGCAGTCAACCGAAACAGTACTTC
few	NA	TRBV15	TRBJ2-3	CATQFDRGTDTQYF	TGTGCCACTCAATTCGACAGAGGCACAGATACGCAGTATTTT
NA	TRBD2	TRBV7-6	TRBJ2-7	CASSSLAGDPSYERYF	TGTGCCAGCAGCTCCCTAGCGGGAGACCCATCCTACGAGCGGTACTTC
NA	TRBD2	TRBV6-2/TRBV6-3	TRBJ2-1	CASSWGRLAGDNEQFF	TGTGCCAGCAGTTGGGGCCGACTAGCGGGGGACAATGAGCAGTTCTTC
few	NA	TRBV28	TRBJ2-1	CASHPWGMGYNEQFF	TGTGCCAGCCACCCGTGGGGGATGGGGTACAATGAGCAGTTCTTC